This T cell receptor beta chain was sequenced in a study of CD8 T cells in Susac syndrome. Findings of the study overall: The authors acknowledged that the study's TCR sequencing and HLA analysis involved relatively few individuals.

Germline CDR1 and CDR2: DFQATT and SNEGSKA (reference sequence). V trimming: 3 bases; J trimming: 5 bases; junction bases outside the gene matches: 11. This CDR3 contains 16 residues. Random hexamers were used to reverse transcribe an amount of roughly 0.45 to 1 ug RNA. Across 54 Vbeta and 13 Jbeta, immunoSEQ multiplex PCR amplified TCR beta CDR3. TCRdb reprocessed the immunoSEQ multiplex PCR reads with MiXCR, giving one entry per CDR3 protein. This table holds some 160,000 distinct CDR3 sequences, around 95% found once. Notes on this clonotype: The antigen remains undetermined.

Patients with Susac syndrome fulfilled recently defined diagnostic criteria for definite or probable disease. This chain links TRBV20-1 with TRBJ2-7, with TRBD2 matching over 12 bases. The sample taken for sequencing was CD4+ T cells from PBMCs. This receptor was identified in a human donor with Susac syndrome. DNA for the CDR3: TGCAGTGCTAGCGTACTAGCGGGGGGAAGGGTCCACGAGCAGTACTTC. Translation gives CSASVLAGGRVHEQYF.